Following are 28 T cell receptor beta chains from one sample sequenced in a study of post-analysis software for immune sequencing data. Prepared libraries of TCR beta cDNA carried unique molecular identifiers. TCRdb reprocessed the PCR reads via MiXCR and lists one record per CDR3 protein. The table shows hundreds of thousands of distinct CDR3 sequences, with 36% occurring only once. General study results and limits: Patients used five TRBV segments, including TRBV5-6, TRBV5-1 and TRBV20-1, more often than controls.

Antigens of these TCRs are unknown. Input material: blood. These receptors originate from a girl aged 10 to 17 with multiple sclerosis.

The rearrangement joins TRBV5-1 to TRBJ1-2, with D hard to call. This CDR3 is built from 14 residues. The V gene lost 1 base and the J gene lost 0 bases, with 7 bases spanning the gap. Germline V gives CDR1 SGHRS, CDR2 YFSETQ. The CDR3 protein is CASSLRSANYGYTF. DNA of the CDR3: TGCGCCAGCAGCTTGAGGTCAGCTAACTATGGCTACACCTTC.

This clonotype was found many times. The chain recombines TRBV28 with TRBJ2-7, with TRBD2 as a possible D gene (6 bases). Germline assignment: CDR1 MDHEN and CDR2 SYDVKM. This CDR3 comprises 14 residues. V lost 5 bases and J lost 2, with 13 bases in between. The CDR3 sequence: CASSPVGGTYEQYF. Here the CDR3 DNA reads TGTGCCAGCAGTCCTGTAGGCGGGACCTACGAGCAGTACTTC.

Sample share makes this clonotype medium-sized (0.01 to 0.1%). This chain uses TRBV29-1 with TRBJ2-3, with D hard to call. CDR3 size: 13 residues. Trimming took off 3 bases at V and 4 bases at J, with 11 bases between the two ends. CDR1 and CDR2 from the germline V gene are SQVTM and ANQGSEA. CDR3 coding DNA: TGCAGCGTTGACGGCCTAGGCGCAGATACGCAGTATTTT. This encodes CSVDGLGADTQYF.

This clonotype was observed a few times. The chain has TRBV2 and TRBJ1-2, with TRBD1 matching over 8 bases. Looked up from germline, CDR1 is SNHLY and CDR2 is FYNNEI. The CDR3 totals 14 residues. V was clipped by 6 bases and J by 5 bases; unmatched bases: 8. CDR3 loop: CASRKQGDGYGYTF. The CDR3 DNA is TGTGCCAGCAGGAAACAGGGGGACGGGTATGGCTACACCTTC.

This rearrangement joins TRBV15 to TRBJ2-3; 9 bases match TRBD1. J gave up 4 bases and V 3 bases, and 8 bases lay outside the gene matches. The CDR3 is 16 residues long. Germline lookup yields CDR1 LNHNV and CDR2 YYDKDF (reference sequence). CDR3 amino acids: CATSSSRDRDPDTQYF. Written as DNA, the CDR3 is TGTGCCACCAGCAGCTCTCGGGACAGGGATCCAGATACGCAGTATTTT.

This rearrangement joins TRBV20-1 to TRBJ2-1; D might be TRBD2 (5 bases). The V gene's germline CDR1 is DFQATT and CDR2 SNEGSKA (reference sequence). Trimming removed 6 bases at V and 8 bases at J, with 14 bases between. The CDR3 is 12 amino acids. The CDR3 bases are TGCAGTGCCCGTTCAGTGGACTATGAGCAGTTCTTC. It codes for CSARSVDYEQFF.

This clonotype was observed once. This sequence joins TRBV7-8 and TRBJ1-1, with TRBD1 identical over 8 bases. The germline V gene has CDR1 SGHVS and CDR2 FQNEAQ. The CDR3 runs 14 residues. Germline trimming cut 5 bases from V and 5 bases from J; bases unmatched to any gene: 7. CDR3 protein: CASSPDRVQTEAFF. The CDR3 nucleotides are TGTGCCAGCAGCCCGGACAGGGTACAAACTGAAGCTTTCTTT.

This clonotype was seen ten or more times. The V gene is TRBV18, the J gene TRBJ2-1, with 9 bases lining up with TRBD1. V shed 2 bases, J shed 5 bases, and the junction held 4 bases outside the gene matches. CDR3 size: 15 residues. Per the germline V gene, CDR1 is KGHSH and CDR2 is LQKENI. The chain's CDR3 is CASSPKGQGHNEQFF. CDR3 nucleotides: TGTGCCAGCTCACCAAAGGGACAGGGACACAATGAGCAGTTCTTC.

This clonotype has only one observation. With a much larger clone just one base away, this may be a read error. The genes are TRBV5-1 and TRBJ2-3; unclear D gene. From germline, CDR1 is SGHRS and CDR2 YFSETQ. This CDR3 is 14 amino acids long. In DNA form, the CDR3 reads TGCGTCAGCAGCCCGGAATCTAGCACAGATACGCAGTATTTT. This gives the protein CVSSPESSTDTQYF.

The chain couples TRBV2 to TRBJ1-4; no clear D. Germline CDR1 SNHLY, CDR2 FYNNEI. The CDR3 length is 15 residues. V gave up 8 bases and J gave up 4 bases, with 17 bases separating them. The CDR3, as DNA: TGTGCCAGCGGGGATAGTTTGCAGGTTAATGAAAAACTGTTTTTT. Protein: CASGDSLQVNEKLFF.

Concerning this clonotype itself: This may come from a read error, since a much larger clone is one base off. The J gene is TRBJ2-7, the V gene TRBV7-2; D is unclear. The J call may be mistaken, given a closer DNA end match to TRBJ2-5. This CDR3 is 14 amino acids long. CDR1 SGHTA and CDR2 FQGNSA come from the germline V gene. Here the CDR3 reads CASGLNPVRETQYF. CDR3 coding DNA: TGTGCCAGCGGCTTAAACCCCGTTCGGGAGACCCAGTACTTC.

This clonotype was detected only a few times. J is TRBJ2-1 and V is TRBV4-3; D gene unclear. Germline values: CDR1 LGHNA, CDR2 YSLEER. V lost 0 bases, J lost 2 bases, and 14 bases lay in between. CDR3 size: 17 residues. CDR3 in amino acids: CASSQDLMVAAYNEQFF. Here the CDR3 DNA reads TGCGCCAGCAGCCAAGATCTTATGGTTGCAGCCTACAATGAGCAGTTCTTC.

The J gene is TRBJ2-3, the V gene TRBV19, with D possibly called TRBD1 or TRBD2 (5 bases each). Germline V CDR1 and CDR2: LNHDA, SQIVND (reference sequence). This CDR3 spans 14 amino acids. The V gene lost 7 bases and the J gene lost 2 bases, with 13 bases spanning the gap. The CDR3 DNA reads as TGTGCCAGTACCCCGGGGCTACCCACAGATACGCAGTATTTT. Its translation: CASTPGLPTDTQYF.

This clonotype appeared many times. The gene calls are TRBV12-3 or TRBV12-4 and TRBJ2-1; 9 nucleotides agree with TRBD2. This CDR3 is 14 amino acids long. The V segment lost 3 bases and the J segment 6 bases; nucleotides outside the gene matches: 3. The CDR3 loop reads CASSFPSGANEQFF. The CDR3, as DNA: TGTGCCAGCAGTTTCCCTAGCGGGGCCAATGAGCAGTTCTTC.

This clonotype appeared a few times. This sequence joins TRBV18 and TRBJ1-1; D is perhaps TRBD1 (5 bases). Germline V gene lookup returns CDR1 KGHSH and CDR2 LQKENI. With 4 bases removed from V and 1 base from J, the gap between germline ends came to 10 bases. The CDR3 covers 14 residues. The CDR3 reads CASSLNRKNTEAFF. DNA for the CDR3: TGTGCCAGCTCACTAAACAGGAAGAACACTGAAGCTTTCTTT.

This clonotype came up a few times. The rearrangement links TRBV5-1 to TRBJ2-2; 8 bases are shared with TRBD1. The CDR3 loop spans 15 amino acids. Germline CDR1 SGHRS, CDR2 YFSETQ. V dropped 2 bases and J dropped 8; count of bases not matched to a gene: 8. CDR3 DNA: TGCGCCAGCAGCTTCGGGACAGGAGCTACGGGGGAGCTGTTTTTT. Amino acids: CASSFGTGATGELFF.

As to this clonotype: The germline gene is not matched at one end of the junction; a read error may be the cause. The V call is TRBV7-8, the J call TRBJ2-1; D might be TRBD2 (5 bases). Germline-derived CDR1 and CDR2 are SGHVS and FQNEAQ. The CDR3 length is 15 residues. CDR3 amino acids: CASSFDGGSHNEQFF. In DNA form, the CDR3 reads TGTGCCAGCAGCTTTGACGGAGGCTCCCACAATGAGCAGTTCTTC.

The CDR3 nucleotides are TGCAGTGCTCCCGGACTAGGCTCCTACGAGCAGTACTTC. Residues: CSAPGLGSYEQYF. The V and J genes are TRBV20-1 and TRBJ2-7; 7 nucleotides line up with TRBD2. V lost 5 bases, J lost 0 bases, and 4 bases stayed unmatched. The CDR3 is 13 residues long. Per the germline V gene, CDR1 is DFQATT and CDR2 is SNEGSKA (reference sequence).

The rearrangement joins TRBV6-5 to TRBJ1-4; D may be TRBD1 (5 bases). The germline V gene has CDR1 MNHEY and CDR2 SVGAGI. V lost 5 bases to trimming and J lost 11 bases, with 15 bases between them. The CDR3 sequence is 13 residues long. The CDR3 DNA sequence: TGTGCCAGCAGTGGGGCAGGTAGCTGGAAACTGTTTTTT. Translated, it gives CASSGAGSWKLFF.

This clonotype was found many times. The V and J genes are TRBV12-3 or TRBV12-4 and TRBJ1-4, with TRBD1 as a possible D gene (5 bases). The V end lost 5 bases, the J end lost 7 bases, and 8 bases lay between the germline ends. CDR3 length: 12 residues. The CDR3 spells CASSKDSEKLFF. The CDR3 nucleotides are TGTGCCAGCAGTAAAGACAGTGAAAAACTGTTTTTT.

This clonotype occurred many times. The V gene is TRBV20-1, the J gene TRBJ2-5, with 7 bases fitting TRBD2. The germline V gene has CDR1 DFQATT and CDR2 SNEGSKA (reference sequence). The CDR3 runs to 15 residues. V lost 3 bases, J lost 1 base, and 8 bases stayed unmatched. The CDR3 nucleotides read TGCAGTGCTAGCGACCTGGGAGGGACCCAAGAGACCCAGTACTTC. It translates to CSASDLGGTQETQYF.

V gene TRBV10-3 combines with J gene TRBJ2-1; 8 nucleotides agree with TRBD2. This CDR3 contains 18 residues. Germline V gives CDR1 ENHRY, CDR2 SYGVKD. Germline trimming cut 0 bases from V and 2 bases from J; bases unmatched to any gene: 9. The CDR3 DNA reads TGTGCCATCAGTGAGTCGCGAGCGGGAGAGGCAACCTACAATGAGCAGTTCTTC. It encodes CAISESRAGEATYNEQFF.

The chain combines TRBV9 with TRBJ2-2; TRBD2 is a possible D gene (7 bases). CDR1 is SGDLS, CDR2 YYNGEE, per germline. V was trimmed by 2 bases and J by 1 base, leaving 9 bases between them. The CDR3 is 15 residues long. The CDR3 sequence is CASSVGGQNTGELFF. CDR3 DNA: TGTGCCAGCAGCGTGGGGGGGCAGAACACCGGGGAGCTGTTTTTT. Complete variable domain (other parts from reference TRBV9 and TRBJ2-2): DSGVTQTPKHLITATGQRVTLRCSPRSGDLSVYWYQQSLDQGLQFLIQYYNGEERAKGNILERFSAQQFPDLHSELNLSSLELGDSALYFCASSVGGQNTGELFFGEGSRLTVL.

This clonotype was detected only a few times. This chain uses TRBV5-1 with TRBJ1-1, with D perhaps TRBD1 (6 bases). Germline lookup yields CDR1 SGHRS and CDR2 YFSETQ. Trimming stripped 0 bases from V and 6 bases from J, with 12 bases between. The CDR3 covers 14 residues. CDR3 DNA sequence: TGCGCCAGCAGCTTGGGTTCAGGGGTGGCTGAAGCTTTCTTT. Translated, it gives CASSLGSGVAEAFF.

This clonotype was observed at least ten times. This CDR3 reads CASSATGGGTQYF. In DNA, the CDR3 is TGTGCCAGCAGTGCCACCGGGGGAGGGACCCAGTACTTC. The chain recombines TRBV6-4 with TRBJ2-5; a weak D match, TRBD2 (6 bases). This CDR3 region has 13 residues. The V gene lost 4 bases and the J gene lost 7 bases, with 13 bases spanning the gap. Germline loops: CDR1 MRHNA, CDR2 SNTAGT.

This chain links TRBV11-3 with TRBJ1-1; unclear D gene. Trimming shortened V by 5 bases and J by 3 bases, and 10 bases separated the two germline ends. The CDR3 is made up of 13 amino acids. The germline V gene encodes CDR1 SGHNT and CDR2 YENEEA. The CDR3 loop reads CASSPRPDTEAFF. The CDR3 DNA sequence: TGTGCCAGCAGCCCCCGGCCAGACACTGAAGCTTTCTTT. The full variable domain, rest sourced from reference TRBV11-3 and TRBJ1-1, is EAGVVQSPRYKIIEKKQPVAFWCNPISGHNTLYWYLQNLGQGPELLIRYENEEAVDDSQLPKDRFSAERLKGVDSTLKIQPAELGDSAVYLCASSPRPDTEAFFGQGTRLTVV.

This clonotype was seen repeatedly, ten times or more. The chain recombines TRBV11-2 with TRBJ2-1, with TRBD2 identical over 12 bases. The CDR3 spans 13 residues. V lost 6 bases and J lost 12; bases outside the gene matches: 6. Germline CDR1 reads SGHAT; CDR2 reads FQNNGV. The CDR3, as DNA: TGTGCCAGCAGAAGACTAGCGGGAGCGAGGCAGTTCTTC. This codes for CASRRLAGARQFF.

This clonotype occurred many times. V is TRBV7-2 and J is TRBJ2-1; perhaps TRBD1 as D (5 bases). CDR3 length: 15 residues. Trimming took 5 bases from V and 1 from J, leaving 12 bases between them. CDR1 is SGHTA, CDR2 FQGNSA, per germline. CDR3 in DNA: TGTGCCAGCAGCCTAGGGGTTTGGTCCTACAATGAGCAGTTCTTC. Translation gives CASSLGVWSYNEQFF. The variable domain in full, completed from reference TRBV7-2 and TRBJ2-1, reads GAGVSQSPSNKVTEKGKDVELRCDPISGHTALYWYRQSLGQGLEFLIYFQGNSAPDKSGLPSDRFSAERTGGSVSTLTIQRTQQEDSAVYLCASSLGVWSYNEQFFGPGTRLTVL.